This T cell receptor beta chain was obtained from a study of beta chain features in type 1 diabetes. Study details: Summed over all samples, the examined sorted cells came to roughly 110 million.

Isolated RNA was reverse transcribed in full, so expressed TCRB transcripts were sequenced. Sequenced by immunoSEQ multiplex PCR; TCRdb stores in-frame clones only, minus some. The data contain roughly 400,000 clones, roughly 15% of them singletons. The CDR3 covers 15 residues. V lost 6 bases to trimming and J lost 6 bases; unmatched junction nucleotides: 13. Per germline, CDR1 MNHNS and CDR2 SASEGT. As concerns this clone: The antigen remains undetermined.

Findings and limits, study-wide: The similarity of naive, central memory and Treg TCRB repertoires appeared greater among patients than among healthy donors.

This receptor was taken from a woman aged 18-29 years in good health. Specimen: naive CD4+ T cells from blood. The V and J genes are TRBV6-1 and TRBJ2-7, with 8 positions matching TRBD1. This CDR3 reads CASRGDRRWGAEQYF. The CDR3 DNA is TGTGCCAGCAGGGGGGACAGGAGGTGGGGGGCCGAGCAGTACTTC.